This T cell receptor (beta chain) was captured in a study of blood T cell repertoires in COVID-19. On the study more broadly: Acute and convalescent COVID-19 specimens originated in the United States, Italy and Spain.

Germline loops: CDR1 MRHNA, CDR2 SNTAGT. V lost 3 bases to trimming and J lost 1 base, with 9 bases between them. This CDR3 comprises 15 residues. TCRdb's table, derived via immunoSEQ multiplex PCR, lists solely in-frame clones and lacks some. Of 200,000 to 300,000 clones listed, about 85% are singletons. The chain carries TRBV6-4 and TRBJ2-2; TRBD1 might be the D (6 bases). Input material: peripheral blood. The receptor comes from a man in his sixties who had recovered from COVID-19. This chain's CDR3 is CASSEAGENTGELFF. The CDR3 region has the DNA TGTGCCAGCAGTGAAGCAGGGGAGAACACCGGGGAGCTGTTTTTT.